This section outlines one TCR beta chain sequence together with its context. The data derive from a study of blood T cell repertoires in COVID-19. Study context: The United States, Italy and Spain provided the acute and convalescent COVID-19 samples.

Source study methods: Counts of nucleated cells, estimated from reference gene primer amplification, were obtained. Generated by immunoSEQ multiplex PCR, the TCRdb table keeps only in-frame clones and is missing some. V and J calls and clone size are those listed in that table; D and trimming were worked out from the DNA. The sample has under 65,000 clones; around 90% are singletons. From germline, CDR1 is DFQATT and CDR2 SNEGSKA (reference sequence). After removal of 3 bases from V and 5 bases from J, the junction contained 8 bases not matched to a gene. The CDR3 length is 14 residues. V is TRBV20-1 and J is TRBJ2-5; 8 bases are a match to TRBD2. This sequence originates from an elderly man with acute or convalescent COVID-19. Sequenced input: peripheral blood. DNA of the CDR3: TGCAGTGCTAGTACGAACGGGAGGGTCGAGACCCAGTACTTC. It is translated as CSASTNGRVETQYF.